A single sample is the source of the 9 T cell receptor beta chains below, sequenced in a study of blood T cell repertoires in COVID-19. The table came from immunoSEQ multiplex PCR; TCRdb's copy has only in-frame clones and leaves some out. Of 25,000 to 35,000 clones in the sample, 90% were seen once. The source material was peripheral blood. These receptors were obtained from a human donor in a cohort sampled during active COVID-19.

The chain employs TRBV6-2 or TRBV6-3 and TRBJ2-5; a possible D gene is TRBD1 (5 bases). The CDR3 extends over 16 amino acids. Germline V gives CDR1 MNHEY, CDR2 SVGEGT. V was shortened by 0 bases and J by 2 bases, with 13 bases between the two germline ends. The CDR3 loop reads CASSYSIGAGQETQYF. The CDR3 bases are TGTGCCAGCAGTTACTCGATAGGAGCAGGGCAAGAGACCCAGTACTTC.

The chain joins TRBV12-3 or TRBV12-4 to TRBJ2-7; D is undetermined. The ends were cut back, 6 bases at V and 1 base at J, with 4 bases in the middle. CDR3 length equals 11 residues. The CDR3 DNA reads TGTGCCAGCAGCCAATCCTACGAGCAGTACTTC. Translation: CASSQSYEQYF.

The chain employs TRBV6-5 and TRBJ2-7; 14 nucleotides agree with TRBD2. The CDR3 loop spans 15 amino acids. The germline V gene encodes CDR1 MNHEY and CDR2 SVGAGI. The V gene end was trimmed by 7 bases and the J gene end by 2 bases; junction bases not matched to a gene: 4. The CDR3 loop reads CASTPGLAGAYEQYF. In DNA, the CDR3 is TGTGCCAGCACTCCGGGACTAGCGGGAGCCTACGAGCAGTACTTC.

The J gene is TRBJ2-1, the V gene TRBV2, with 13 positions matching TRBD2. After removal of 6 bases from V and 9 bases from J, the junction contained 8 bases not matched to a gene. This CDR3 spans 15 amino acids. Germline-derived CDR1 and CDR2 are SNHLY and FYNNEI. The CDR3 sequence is CASSNRLAGGGEQFF. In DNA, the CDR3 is TGTGCCAGCAGCAATCGACTAGCGGGAGGCGGTGAGCAGTTCTTC.

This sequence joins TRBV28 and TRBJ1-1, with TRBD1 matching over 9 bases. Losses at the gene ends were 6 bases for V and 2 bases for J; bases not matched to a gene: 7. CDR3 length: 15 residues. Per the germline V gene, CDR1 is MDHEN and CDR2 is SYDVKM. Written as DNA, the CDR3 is TGTGCCAGCAGCCAACCGGGACAGGGAAACACTGAAGCTTTCTTT. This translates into CASSQPGQGNTEAFF.

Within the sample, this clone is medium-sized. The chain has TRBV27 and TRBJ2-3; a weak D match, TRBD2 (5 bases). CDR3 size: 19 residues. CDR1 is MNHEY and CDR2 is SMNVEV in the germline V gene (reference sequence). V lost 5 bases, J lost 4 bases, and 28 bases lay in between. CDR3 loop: CASSGPPVLVPLGPDTQYF. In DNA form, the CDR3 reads TGTGCCAGCAGTGGCCCCCCTGTGCTAGTTCCACTAGGTCCAGATACGCAGTATTTT.

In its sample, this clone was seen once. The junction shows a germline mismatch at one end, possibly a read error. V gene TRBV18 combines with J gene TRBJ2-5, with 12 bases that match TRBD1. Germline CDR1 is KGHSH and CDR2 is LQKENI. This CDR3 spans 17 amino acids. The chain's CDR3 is CASSPPRGTGGEETQYF. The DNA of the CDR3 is TGTGCCAGCTCGCCACCACGGGGGACAGGGGGCGAGGAGACCCAGTACTTC. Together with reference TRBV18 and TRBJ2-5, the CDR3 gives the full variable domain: NAGVMQNPRHLVRRRGQEARLRCSPMKGHSHVYWYRQLPEEGLKFMVYLQKENIIDESGMPKERFSAEFPKEGPSILRIQQVVRGDSAAYFCASSPPRGTGGEETQYFGPGTRLLVL.

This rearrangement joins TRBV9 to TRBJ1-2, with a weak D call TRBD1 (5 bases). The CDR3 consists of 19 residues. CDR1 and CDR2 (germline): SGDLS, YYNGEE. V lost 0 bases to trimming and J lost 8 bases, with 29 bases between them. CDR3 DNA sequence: TGTGCCAGCAGCGTAGTTGAAAGGGTCCAGACAGACAGTTCTTGGGGCTACACCTTC. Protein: CASSVVERVQTDSSWGYTF.

The CDR3 is CASSLGAGPFYEQYF. The CDR3 DNA follows: TGTGCCAGCAGCTTAGGGGCAGGACCTTTCTACGAGCAGTACTTC. V and J are TRBV7-3 and TRBJ2-7, with D possibly TRBD1 on 5 matching bases. V gave up 2 bases and J gave up 3 bases, with 14 bases separating them. This CDR3 contains 15 residues. The germline gives CDR1 SGHTA, CDR2 FQGTGA.